The present TCR beta chain was sequenced within a study of blood T cells in healthy people across ages. V was cut by 6 bases and J by 7 bases, with 15 bases left in between. CDR1 is DFQATT, CDR2 SNEGSKA, per germline (reference sequence). The CDR3 has 12 residues. Alongside a J-beta primer mix, a sample-barcoded 5' primer served in a second PCR lasting 7 to 11 cycles. One entry per CDR3 protein results from TCRdb running MiXCR on the 5' RACE reads. Of about 1.8 million distinct CDR3 sequences detected, just under 50% appear once; the ten largest clones hold 2% to 2.5%. The V and J genes are TRBV20-1 and TRBJ1-2, with D perhaps TRBD1 (5 bases). The sequence was collected from a woman between 40 and 50 years old in good health. Input material: blood. DNA for the CDR3: TGCAGTGCGGGTGGGGGGTCGAGTGGCTACACCTTC. Protein: CSAGGGSSGYTF.